The clone carrying this T cell receptor (beta chain) has at least ten counts. The antigen is not known. The V gene lost 4 bases and the J gene lost 8 bases, with 17 bases spanning the gap. This CDR3 spans 14 amino acids. CDR1 is MNHNS and CDR2 is SASEGT in the germline V gene. TCR beta CDR3 region amplification was performed from RNA transcripts. The HTBI primer set drove a first-round RT-PCR of the TCR CDR3. TCRdb recomputed calls from the multiplex PCR reads with MiXCR, one row per CDR3 protein. The data hold approximately 400,000 distinct CDR3 sequences, with roughly 19% observed a single time. The source of the sample is a study of T cells in Graves' hyperthyroidism and ophthalmopathy. Study-wide results and caveats: Most thyroid clonotypes expanded above 0.001 were also detected in blood. In validation, the model predicted ophthalmopathy. These predictions came a median about 6.8 months before onset.

The V and J genes are TRBV6-1 and TRBJ1-2; no clear D gene. The sequencing input was blood. The sequence derives from a woman aged 18-29 years with Graves' hyperthyroidism. The CDR3 region has the DNA TGTGCCAGCAGTGGAATAGGCCCCACGGTCGGCTACACCTTC. This sequence encodes CASSGIGPTVGYTF.